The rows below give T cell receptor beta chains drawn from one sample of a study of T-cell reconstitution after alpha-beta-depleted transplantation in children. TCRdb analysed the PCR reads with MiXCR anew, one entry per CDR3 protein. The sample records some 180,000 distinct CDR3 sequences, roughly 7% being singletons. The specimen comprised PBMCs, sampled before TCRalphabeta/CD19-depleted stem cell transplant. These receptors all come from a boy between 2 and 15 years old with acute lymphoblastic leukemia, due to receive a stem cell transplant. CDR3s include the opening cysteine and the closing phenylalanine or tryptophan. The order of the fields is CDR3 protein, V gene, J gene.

CAIGPAGSDTQYF	TRBV6-2/TRBV6-3	TRBJ2-3
CASSPRQNSYNEQFF	TRBV7-7	TRBJ2-1
CASSSDRFNEQFF	TRBV6-2/TRBV6-3	TRBJ2-1
CASSLVGVSNEKLFF	TRBV7-2	TRBJ1-4
CATGTSGGASSYNEQFF	TRBV10-3	TRBJ2-1
CASSKGKPSYGYTF	TRBV5-6	TRBJ1-2
CASSVTGPGGYTF	TRBV6-6	TRBJ1-2
CASRGGLRETQYF	TRBV5-5	TRBJ2-5
CASTPGGGRTDTQYF	TRBV6-1	TRBJ2-3
CSANSGETLTYEQYF	TRBV20-1	TRBJ2-7
CASSFSTGAYEQYF	TRBV7-2	TRBJ2-7
CASSSGTGELFF	TRBV13	TRBJ2-2
CASSDSTGGNQPQHF	TRBV6-4	TRBJ1-5
CASSELITDAGEQFF	TRBV28	TRBJ2-1
CATSDPRQGLNTGELFF	TRBV24-1	TRBJ2-2
CSFGSGQANNEQFF	TRBV29-1	TRBJ2-1
CASSPAGDTEAFF	TRBV5-1	TRBJ1-1
CASSLAHTAGSTDTQYF	TRBV5-6	TRBJ2-3
CASSTRVGRSYTF	TRBV28	TRBJ1-2
CASSLTGEDTQYF	TRBV18	TRBJ2-3
CASSQVIDTSSYEQYF	TRBV4-1	TRBJ2-7
CASSLAPPRGRNTGELFF	TRBV5-1	TRBJ2-2
CASSQGDSGNTIYF	TRBV12-3/TRBV12-4	TRBJ1-3
CAWSVLVNQPQHF	TRBV30	TRBJ1-5
CASSLGAGVNYGYTF	TRBV5-1	TRBJ1-2
CASSLGSAGGSYEQYF	TRBV12-3/TRBV12-4	TRBJ2-7
CASSPPRGNTEAFF	TRBV28	TRBJ1-1
CASSVSNTGELFF	TRBV7-3	TRBJ2-2
CASSLPHGPGIRGAENTIYF	TRBV3-1	TRBJ1-3
CSAVMLAGATDTQYF	TRBV20-1	TRBJ2-3
CASSPRVSGPNTGELFF	TRBV6-4	TRBJ2-2
CASSFGPPDRIEETQYF	TRBV5-1	TRBJ2-5
CASSLGRTGFHNEQFF	TRBV5-6	TRBJ2-1
CASSGNTIYF	TRBV12-3/TRBV12-4	TRBJ1-3
CASSDGDRAHEQYF	TRBV6-2/TRBV6-3	TRBJ2-7
CASSQDTRVKMNTEAFF	TRBV4-2	TRBJ1-1
CSASRTSGNSDEQFF	TRBV20-1	TRBJ2-1
CSANNPREVGGGKQFF	TRBV20-1	TRBJ2-1
CASSFSATPNGAYNEQFF	TRBV28	TRBJ2-1
CATDAQSYEQYF	TRBV7-2	TRBJ2-7
CASSLTNRVQETQYF	TRBV5-1	TRBJ2-5
CASSSYSRIYEQYF	TRBV13	TRBJ2-7
CASSHGGSGEQYF	TRBV12-3/TRBV12-4	TRBJ2-7
CASSFHSYNEQFF	TRBV28	TRBJ2-1